The 24 T cell receptor beta chains presented below share a single source sample, sequenced in a study of blood T cell repertoires in COVID-19. Here immunoSEQ multiplex PCR was the method, and the copy in TCRdb shows in-frame clones only, minus some. The data contain some 170,000 clones, roughly 89% of them seen just once; the ten biggest clones take up less than 5%. Sequencing was performed on peripheral blood. The receptors were sampled from a woman aged 60-75 years who had recovered from COVID-19.

The rearrangement uses TRBV19 and TRBJ1-2, with D uncertain. Germline V CDR1 and CDR2: LNHDA, SQIVND (reference sequence). V shed 6 bases and J shed 7 bases, with 15 bases lying between them. The CDR3 has 13 amino acids. CDR3 amino acids: CASSRTTSGGYTF. In nucleotides, the CDR3 is TGTGCCAGTAGCCGCACTACTTCGGGTGGCTACACCTTC.

Turning to this clone: Compared with germline, one end of the junction differs, possibly owing to a read error. The genes are TRBV7-9 and TRBJ2-3, with D maybe TRBD2 (6 bases). The germline CDR1 and CDR2 sequences are SEHNR and FQNEAQ (reference sequence). This CDR3 has 13 residues. CDR3 region: CASSFGSTDMQYF. Written as DNA, the CDR3 is TGTGCCAGCAGCTTCGGGAGCACAGATATGCAGTATTTT.

The chain couples TRBV5-6 to TRBJ2-3, with 8 bases aligning to TRBD2. CDR1 is SGHDT, CDR2 YYEEEE, per germline. V was clipped by 4 bases and J by 6 bases; unmatched bases: 7. The CDR3 runs 14 residues. The CDR3 sequence is CASSLRGGWDTQYF. The CDR3 DNA reads TGTGCCAGCAGCCTCCGGGGGGGTTGGGATACGCAGTATTTT. Using reference TRBV5-6 and TRBJ2-3 for the parts outside the CDR3, the full variable domain is DAGVTQSPTHLIKTRGQQVTLRCSPKSGHDTVSWYQQALGQGPQFIFQYYEEEERQRGNFPDRFSGHQFPNYSSELNVNALLLGDSALYLCASSLRGGWDTQYFGPGTRLTVL.

V is TRBV28 and J is TRBJ1-1; the D gene is possibly TRBD1 (6 bases). The length of the CDR3 is 15 residues. Trimming took off 8 bases at V and 3 bases at J, with 19 bases between the two ends. The germline gives CDR1 MDHEN, CDR2 SYDVKM. CDR3 DNA sequence: TGTGCCAGCTGGGGGGCGGGGGATGGGTACACTGAAGCTTTCTTT. Residues: CASWGAGDGYTEAFF.

The J gene is TRBJ2-7, the V gene TRBV28; 11 nucleotides line up with TRBD1. Losses at the gene ends were 6 bases for V and 3 bases for J; bases not matched to a gene: 10. The germline V gene encodes CDR1 MDHEN and CDR2 SYDVKM. This CDR3 is built from 16 residues. CDR3 sequence: CASSFNSDRGLYEQYF. In nucleotides, the CDR3 is TGTGCCAGCAGCTTTAACTCGGACAGGGGGCTCTACGAGCAGTACTTC.

The chain recombines TRBV2 with TRBJ1-1; unclear D gene. The CDR3 length is 15 residues. From germline, CDR1 is SNHLY and CDR2 FYNNEI. V was shortened by 2 bases and J by 3 bases, with 13 bases between the two germline ends. CDR3: CASSEREGGYTEAFF. The CDR3 region has the DNA TGTGCCAGCAGTGAACGGGAGGGCGGGTACACTGAAGCTTTCTTT.

The V call is TRBV6-5, the J call TRBJ1-2, with 7 bases lining up with TRBD1. This CDR3 comprises 12 residues. V trimming: 10 bases; J trimming: 6 bases; junction bases outside the gene matches: 8. From germline, CDR1 is MNHEY and CDR2 SVGAGI. CDR3 nucleotide sequence: TGTGCCACCTCCCCGCAGGGGGATGGCTACACCTTC. This gives the protein CATSPQGDGYTF.

The chain couples TRBV7-9 to TRBJ1-2, with D possibly being TRBD1 (5 bases). Deletions cut 3 bases from V and 1 base from J, with 15 bases between. Germline V gene lookup returns CDR1 SEHNR and CDR2 FQNEAQ (reference sequence). The CDR3 sequence is 16 residues long. The CDR3 nucleotides read TGTGCCAGCAGCTTGGGACTCTCCGGGGTTAACTATGGCTACACCTTC. Residues: CASSLGLSGVNYGYTF.

This rearrangement joins TRBV6-2 or TRBV6-3 to TRBJ2-1; weak D call: TRBD2 (6 bases). Trimming left V 2 bases short and J 12 bases short, with 8 bases between. The V gene's germline CDR1 is MNHEY and CDR2 SVGEGT. This CDR3 has 11 amino acids. The CDR3 nucleotides read TGTGCCAGCAGTTACATGGGGGGGCAGTTCTTC. This gives the protein CASSYMGGQFF.

V usage is TRBV6-6 and J usage is TRBJ2-1; D is possibly TRBD1 (5 bases). From germline, CDR1 is MNHNY and CDR2 SVGAGI (reference sequence). CDR3 length: 14 amino acids. The V end lost 5 bases, the J end lost 1 base, and 9 bases lay between the germline ends. The CDR3 loop reads CASSPDSSYNEQFF. In DNA form, the CDR3 reads TGTGCCAGCAGTCCCGACAGTTCCTACAATGAGCAGTTCTTC.

There are a few counts of this clone. This rearrangement joins TRBV2 to TRBJ2-1; tentative D call: TRBD1 (5 bases). In germline, CDR1 is SNHLY, CDR2 FYNNEI. V shed 6 bases and J shed 3 bases, with 15 bases lying between them. The CDR3 loop spans 15 amino acids. The CDR3 loop is CASSPTGAGYNEQFF. The CDR3 DNA sequence: TGTGCCAGCAGCCCAACTGGGGCAGGCTACAATGAGCAGTTCTTC.

This clone was found a few times. V and J are TRBV6-1 and TRBJ1-5, with a weak D call TRBD1 (5 bases). Germline assignment: CDR1 MNHNS and CDR2 SASEGT. CDR3 size: 16 residues. V lost 4 bases and J lost 4, with 17 bases in between. The CDR3 DNA is TGTGCCAGCAGTGTCGGGGGAGGGTCGGGTAATCAGCCCCAGCATTTT. Its protein product is CASSVGGGSGNQPQHF.

The chain has TRBV18 and TRBJ2-7, with 9 bases aligning to TRBD1. Looked up from germline, CDR1 is KGHSH and CDR2 is LQKENI. The CDR3 has 15 residues. V trimming: 2 bases; J trimming: 4 bases; junction bases outside the gene matches: 6. The chain's CDR3 is CASSPSGTGIYEQYF. CDR3 in DNA: TGTGCCAGCTCACCATCCGGGACAGGGATTTACGAGCAGTACTTC.

The rearrangement joins TRBV2 to TRBJ1-4; D gene ambiguous. The V gene lost 0 bases and the J gene lost 6 bases, with 11 bases spanning the gap. There are 15 residues in the CDR3. CDR1 is SNHLY and CDR2 is FYNNEI in the germline V gene. CDR3 in amino acids: CASSEARRLDEKLFF. CDR3 DNA: TGTGCCAGCAGTGAAGCGAGGAGGCTGGATGAAAAACTGTTTTTT.

The chain couples TRBV29-1 to TRBJ2-1; D possibly corresponds to TRBD1 (6 bases). V was pared by 4 bases and J by 1 base, with 8 bases between. Germline CDR1 SQVTM, CDR2 ANQGSEA. The CDR3 is made up of 13 amino acids. For the CDR3, the DNA is TGCAGCGTTGTAACAGGGTCCTACAATGAGCAGTTCTTC. Translation gives CSVVTGSYNEQFF.

This clone appeared a few times. The gene calls are TRBV3-1 (or the pseudogene TRBV3-2) and TRBJ1-1, with 9 positions matching TRBD1. The CDR3 spans 14 residues. Germline V lookup: CDR1 LGHDT, CDR2 YNNKEL (reference sequence). Losses at the gene ends were 1 base for V and 3 bases for J; bases not matched to a gene: 0. The DNA for the CDR3 is TGTGCCAGCAGCCAAGGGACAGGGGACACTGAAGCTTTCTTT. It is translated as CASSQGTGDTEAFF.

V usage is TRBV5-1 and J usage is TRBJ1-6, with a possible D match to TRBD1 (5 bases). The CDR3 covers 18 residues. CDR1 and CDR2 from the germline V gene are SGHRS and YFSETQ. V lost 4 bases, J lost 8 bases, and 25 bases lay in between. CDR3 loop: CASSVRHRDFYSYSPLHF. Here the CDR3 DNA reads TGCGCCAGCAGCGTAAGACACCGGGACTTCTATTCCTATTCACCCCTCCACTTT.

The genes are TRBV27 and TRBJ1-1, with a tentative D call TRBD1 (5 bases). This CDR3 has 13 amino acids. In germline, CDR1 is MNHEY, CDR2 SMNVEV (reference sequence). Trimming removed 6 bases at V and 3 bases at J, with 11 bases between. The DNA of the CDR3 is TGTGCCAGCAGGGCCTGGGGGGACACTGAAGCTTTCTTT. It translates to CASRAWGDTEAFF.

V and J are TRBV28 and TRBJ2-3, with 10 bases matching TRBD2. V shed 7 bases and J 2 bases; nucleotides not matched to a gene: 12. Germline CDR1 is MDHEN and CDR2 is SYDVKM. CDR3 length: 17 amino acids. This CDR3 reads CASTTSGAGPHTDTQYF. CDR3 DNA: TGTGCCAGCACCACTAGCGGGGCGGGGCCACACACAGATACGCAGTATTTT.

The rearrangement uses TRBV6-5 and TRBJ1-2, with 9 nucleotides matching TRBD1. CDR3 length equals 15 residues. The ends lost 2 bases at V and 8 bases at J; junction bases unmatched: 9. Germline CDR1 is MNHEY and CDR2 is SVGAGI. The CDR3 DNA reads as TGTGCCAGCAGTTACCCCGTTGGGACAGGGTACGGCTACACCTTC. It codes for CASSYPVGTGYGYTF.

The rearrangement joins TRBV21-1 to TRBJ1-5; the table calls TRBD1, which could not be checked here. TRBV21-1 is noted as a pseudogene. The CDR3 is made up of 16 amino acids. As DNA, the CDR3 is TGTGCCAGCAGCCTCCGGGACAGGGAAAGCAATCAGCCCCAGCATTTT. Its translation is CASSLRDRESNQPQHF.

The J gene is TRBJ2-5, the V gene TRBV24-1; TRBD2 agrees at 12 bases. Germline lookup yields CDR1 KGHDR and CDR2 SFDVKD. The CDR3 is 15 residues long. V lost 9 bases to trimming and J lost 4 bases; unmatched junction nucleotides: 8. The CDR3 loop is CATESSGGAAETQYF. The CDR3 DNA reads as TGTGCCACCGAATCTAGCGGGGGGGCGGCAGAGACCCAGTACTTC.

The gene calls are TRBV18 and TRBJ1-2, with unresolved D. Germline CDR1 and CDR2: KGHSH and LQKENI. This CDR3 spans 15 amino acids. The V and J ends lost 5 bases and 4 bases respectively, with 17 bases between them. The CDR3: CASSETPDISYGYTF. CDR3 DNA: TGTGCCAGCTCAGAGACACCCGATATAAGCTATGGCTACACCTTC.

The chain is built from TRBV7-8 and TRBJ2-2; 7 bases line up with TRBD2. The CDR3 extends over 16 amino acids. The J segment lost 0 bases and the V segment lost 5 bases, leaving 6 bases of the junction unmatched. Looked up from germline, CDR1 is SGHVS and CDR2 is FQNEAQ. This chain's CDR3 is CASSPKAGSNTGELFF. CDR3 nucleotide sequence: TGTGCCAGCAGCCCGAAAGCGGGGTCGAACACCGGGGAGCTGTTTTTT.